Described below is a single T cell receptor beta chain sequence and its context. The target antigen is unknown. A much bigger clone sits one base away, suggesting this may be a read error. The sample is drawn from a study of T-cell reconstitution after alpha-beta-depleted transplantation in children. Study-level results: Two months or so post-transplant, alpha-beta T cells reportedly derived from several hundred expanded graft clones. After one year, T-cell counts and TCRbeta diversity mostly came from new T cells. Several patients had high TCRbeta diversity at day 60; it came from surviving recipient T cells and thymic progenitors.

As it was prepared, the TCRbeta library received unique molecular identifiers. TCRdb re-called the PCR reads with MiXCR, one entry per CDR3 protein. The table lists 550,000 to 800,000 distinct CDR3 sequences, around 14% of them singletons, with 0.75% to 0.85% in the top ten. This clonotype was sampled from a girl aged 2-10 years with congenital amegakaryocytic thrombocytopenia, due to receive a stem cell transplant. The source material was PBMCs, sampled before TCRalphabeta/CD19-depleted stem cell transplant.

CDR3 loop: CASSQEVASGLLLGQLF. The CDR3 DNA follows: TGCGCCAGCAGCCAAGAAGTTGCGAGCGGGCTCCTCTTGGGGCAGCTCTTC. The V gene is TRBV4-1, the J gene TRBJ2-1; weak D call: TRBD2 (6 bases). The CDR3 covers 17 residues. Germline V gene lookup returns CDR1 MGHRA and CDR2 YSYEKL.